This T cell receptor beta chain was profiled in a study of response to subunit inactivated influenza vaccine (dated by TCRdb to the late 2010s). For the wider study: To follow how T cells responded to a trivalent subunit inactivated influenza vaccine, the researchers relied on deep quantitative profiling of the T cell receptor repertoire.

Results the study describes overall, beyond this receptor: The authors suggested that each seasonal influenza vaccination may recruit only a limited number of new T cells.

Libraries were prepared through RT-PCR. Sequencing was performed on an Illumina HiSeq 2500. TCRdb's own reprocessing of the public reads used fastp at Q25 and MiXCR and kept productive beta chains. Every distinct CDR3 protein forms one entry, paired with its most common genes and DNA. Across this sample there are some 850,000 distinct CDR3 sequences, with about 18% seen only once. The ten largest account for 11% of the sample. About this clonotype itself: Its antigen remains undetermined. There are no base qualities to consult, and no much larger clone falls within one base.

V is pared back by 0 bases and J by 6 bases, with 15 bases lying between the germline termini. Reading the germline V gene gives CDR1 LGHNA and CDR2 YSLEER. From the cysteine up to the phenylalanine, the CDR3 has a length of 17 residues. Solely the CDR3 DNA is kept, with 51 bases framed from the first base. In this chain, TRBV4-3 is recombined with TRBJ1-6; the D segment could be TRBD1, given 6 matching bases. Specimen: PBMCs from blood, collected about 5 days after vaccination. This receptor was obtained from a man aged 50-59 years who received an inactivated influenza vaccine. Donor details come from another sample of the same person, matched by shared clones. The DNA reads TGCGCCAGCAGCCAAGATTTTCCGGGACACCTTAATTCACCCCTCCACTTT. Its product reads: CASSQDFPGHLNSPLHF.